A single sample gave rise to the 25 T cell receptor beta chains below, sequenced in a study of early T cells in non-severe SARS-CoV-2 infection (dated by TCRdb to the early 2020s). Preparation of the library involved 5' RACE. Sequencing relied on a NextSeq 500. The public reads were reprocessed in TCRdb via fastp at Q25 and MiXCR, keeping in-frame beta chains. One record per CDR3 amino acid sequence lists the most common genes and DNA. Recorded for this sample are about 52,000 distinct CDR3 sequences; 9.5% to 11% of them occurred a single time. The leading ten clones occupy about 13% of the sample. Sequencing was done on a sample of whole blood. These receptors were taken from an adult who was a healthcare worker with PCR-confirmed SARS-CoV-2 infection or an uninfected control (not recorded which).

This clonotype was found many times. The chain combines TRBV12-3 or TRBV12-4 with TRBJ2-1; D tentatively reads TRBD1 or TRBD2 (6 bases each). Trimming shortened V by 3 bases and J by 12 bases, and 24 bases separated the two germline ends. The CDR3 extends over 16 amino acids. The CDR3 DNA sequence: TGTGCCAGCAGTTTTAACATAGGGGGGATGGGACAAGGGCAGTTCTTC. This codes for CASSFNIGGMGQGQFF.

This clonotype was seen a handful of times. The chain combines TRBV12-5 with TRBJ1-1; no definite D call. Germline values: CDR1 LGHNT, CDR2 FRNRAP. Trimming cost V 2 bases and J 8 bases, with 6 bases left between them. This CDR3 has 11 residues. The DNA of the CDR3 is TGTGCTAGTGGTTTGAAAGGGGAAGCTTTCTTT. Residues: CASGLKGEAFF. The full variable domain, rest sourced from reference TRBV12-5 and TRBJ1-1, is DARVTQTPRHKVTEMGQEVTMRCQPILGHNTVFWYRQTMMQGLELLAYFRNRAPLDDSGMPKDRFSAEMPDATLATLKIQPSEPRDSAVYFCASGLKGEAFFGQGTRLTVV.

This clonotype has at least ten counts. The V call is TRBV20-1, the J call TRBJ2-3; no firm D call. This CDR3 has 13 residues. Per germline, CDR1 DFQATT and CDR2 SNEGSKA (reference sequence). Between the trimmed V and J ends, which lost 7 bases and 5 bases, there was a span of 16 bases. This chain's CDR3 is CSGVRRSGDTQYF. The CDR3 DNA sequence: TGCAGTGGGGTCAGGCGTTCGGGAGATACGCAGTATTTT.

This chain joins TRBV19 and TRBJ2-1; no reliable D call. There are 13 residues in the CDR3. The germline V and J ends were trimmed by 3 bases and 2 bases, with 5 bases remaining between them. Germline CDR1 reads LNHDA; CDR2 reads SQIVND (reference sequence). The CDR3 spells CASSISPYNEQFF. CDR3 in DNA: TGTGCCAGTAGTATCTCACCCTACAATGAGCAGTTCTTC.

This clonotype appeared many times. This chain links TRBV15 with TRBJ2-5, with D uncertain. V was pared by 5 bases and J by 2 bases, with 15 bases between. Germline V gene data show CDR1 as LNHNV and CDR2 as YYDKDF (reference sequence). The CDR3 runs 15 residues. The CDR3 DNA reads as TGTGCCACCAGCTCACTTCGGCAGCGTCAAGAGACCCAGTACTTC. This gives the protein CATSSLRQRQETQYF.

This clonotype was counted at least ten times. The rearrangement joins TRBV10-3 to TRBJ2-7; D gene ambiguous. CDR3 length equals 12 residues. The V end lost 8 bases, the J end lost 1 base, and 9 bases lay between the germline ends. Looked up from germline, CDR1 is ENHRY and CDR2 is SYGVKD. The CDR3 loop reads CAIGESSYEQYF. The CDR3 bases are TGTGCCATCGGGGAATCGTCCTACGAGCAGTACTTC.

This clonotype occurred a few times. The gene calls are TRBV7-8 and TRBJ2-2; D ambiguous. Deletions cut 3 bases from V and 4 bases from J, with 9 bases between. The length of the CDR3 is 14 residues. Per germline, CDR1 SGHVS and CDR2 FQNEAQ. DNA for the CDR3: TGTGCCAGCAGCTTTATCCGAGGCACCGGGGAGCTGTTTTTT. This encodes CASSFIRGTGELFF.

The table lists this clonotype with many counts. The V call is TRBV4-1, the J call TRBJ2-7; the D gene is possibly TRBD1 (6 bases). V lost 4 bases and J lost 2, with 12 bases in between. The CDR3 covers 14 residues. Looked up from germline, CDR1 is MGHRA and CDR2 is YSYEKL. The CDR3 nucleotides are TGCGCCAGCAGCCCCTCGACAGGAGCCTACGAGCAGTACTTC. Translation: CASSPSTGAYEQYF.

This clonotype was seen at least ten times. The V gene is TRBV20-1, the J gene TRBJ2-3; 8 nucleotides line up with TRBD2. The CDR3 length is 14 residues. Per the germline V gene, CDR1 is DFQATT and CDR2 is SNEGSKA (reference sequence). CDR3 in DNA: TGCAGCTTTGAAGCGGGAGAGGGAACAGATACGCAGTATTTT. Protein product: CSFEAGEGTDTQYF.

This clonotype was observed many times. The CDR3 loop is CATSDFRDRVRFF. CDR3 nucleotide sequence: TGTGCCACCAGTGATTTTAGGGACAGGGTGCGGTTCTTC. V usage is TRBV24-1 and J usage is TRBJ2-1; 9 bases map to TRBD1. There are 13 residues in the CDR3. Trimming at V came to 1 base and at J to 15 bases, leaving 6 bases not matched to a gene. CDR1 KGHDR and CDR2 SFDVKD come from the germline V gene.

The table lists this clonotype with a few counts. The chain recombines TRBV3-1 with TRBJ2-7; D gene uncertain. CDR1 is LGHDT, CDR2 YNNKEL, per germline (reference sequence). The V end lost 1 base, the J end lost 3 bases, and 13 bases lay between the germline ends. This CDR3 is built from 15 residues. The CDR3 loop reads CASSQVLGTYYEQYF. The CDR3 DNA reads as TGTGCCAGCAGCCAAGTGTTGGGTACCTACTACGAGCAGTACTTC.

This chain connects TRBV6-1 to TRBJ2-3; D gene ambiguous. The length of the CDR3 is 12 residues. The V and J ends lost 7 bases and 2 bases respectively, with 7 bases between them. CDR1 MNHNS and CDR2 SASEGT come from the germline V gene. CDR3 protein: CASTPNTDTQYF. The CDR3 coding sequence is TGTGCCAGCACCCCGAACACAGATACGCAGTATTTT.

This clonotype has a handful of counts. The CDR3 nucleotides are TGTGCCAGCAGTCTAACGCTGCATAGCACAGATACGCAGTATTTT. Protein product: CASSLTLHSTDTQYF. The chain employs TRBV7-3 and TRBJ2-3, with unresolved D. Germline loops: CDR1 SGHTA, CDR2 FQGTGA. The CDR3 is made up of 15 amino acids. Trimming removed 6 bases at V and 0 bases at J, with 13 bases between.

This clonotype has at least ten counts. The V call is TRBV29-1, the J call TRBJ2-7; 8 bases are a match to TRBD2. V was pared by 0 bases and J by 0 bases, with 4 bases of the junction left unmatched. This CDR3 is 15 amino acids long. CDR1 is SQVTM and CDR2 is ANQGSEA in the germline V gene. The CDR3 sequence: CSVEDRGGNSYEQYF. CDR3 DNA sequence: TGCAGCGTTGAAGATCGGGGGGGAAACTCCTACGAGCAGTACTTC.

The chain couples TRBV9 to TRBJ2-5; D not resolved. Trimming removed 0 bases from V and 0 bases from J, with 6 bases in between. The CDR3 covers 14 residues. Germline V gives CDR1 SGDLS, CDR2 YYNGEE. CDR3: CASSVGSNQETQYF. In DNA, the CDR3 is TGTGCCAGCAGCGTAGGTTCAAACCAAGAGACCCAGTACTTC. Using reference TRBV9 and TRBJ2-5 for the parts outside the CDR3, the full variable domain is DSGVTQTPKHLITATGQRVTLRCSPRSGDLSVYWYQQSLDQGLQFLIQYYNGEERAKGNILERFSAQQFPDLHSELNLSSLELGDSALYFCASSVGSNQETQYFGPGTRLLVL.

This clonotype was seen many times. The J gene is TRBJ2-6, the V gene TRBV3-1; D uncertain. The V gene's germline CDR1 is LGHDT and CDR2 YNNKEL (reference sequence). The CDR3 spans 13 residues. Trimming left V 4 bases short and J 3 bases short, with 4 bases between. The CDR3 sequence: CASSLGGANVLTF. DNA of the CDR3: TGTGCCAGCAGCCTGGGTGGGGCCAACGTCCTGACTTTC.

This clonotype was seen many times. The CDR3 loop is CSVVGTAFSDGYTF. DNA of the CDR3: TGCAGCGTTGTCGGGACGGCTTTCTCAGATGGCTACACCTTC. The gene calls are TRBV29-1 and TRBJ1-2, with D perhaps matching TRBD1 (5 bases). Germline V lookup: CDR1 SQVTM, CDR2 ANQGSEA. The CDR3 has 14 residues. Trimming pared 4 bases from V and 6 bases from J, leaving 18 bases between. Combining the CDR3 with reference TRBV29-1 and TRBJ1-2 gives the whole variable domain SAVISQKPSRDICQRGTSLTIQCQVDSQVTMMFWYRQQPGQSLTLIATANQGSEATYESGFVIDKFPISRPNLTFSTLTVSNMSPEDSSIYLCSVVGTAFSDGYTFGSGTRLTVV.

This clonotype was seen ten or more times. The gene calls are TRBV10-3 and TRBJ2-1, with 10 bases aligning to TRBD2. The germline V gene has CDR1 ENHRY and CDR2 SYGVKD. This CDR3 is built from 14 residues. The CDR3 DNA follows: TGTTCTGGCTCCTCGGCTAGCGGGGGCAATGAGCAGTTCTTC. Amino acids: CSGSSASGGNEQFF.

This rearrangement joins TRBV10-1 to TRBJ1-3; no definite D call. From germline, CDR1 is WNHNN and CDR2 SYGVQD (reference sequence). The CDR3 extends over 15 amino acids. V lost 0 bases, J lost 2 bases, and 8 bases lay in between. CDR3 loop: CASSESTTTGNTIYF. CDR3 sequence (DNA): TGCGCCAGCAGTGAGTCTACAACCACTGGAAACACCATATATTTT.

At least ten counts were recorded for this clonotype. The rearrangement joins TRBV28 to TRBJ1-1; D call uncertain. Trimming took off 4 bases at V and 1 base at J, with 10 bases between the two ends. Germline V gene lookup returns CDR1 MDHEN and CDR2 SYDVKM. This CDR3 region has 14 residues. CDR3 nucleotides: TGTGCCAGCAGTTCCCTCCGGGAGAACACTGAAGCTTTCTTT. Its protein is CASSSLRENTEAFF. Supplemented by reference TRBV28 and TRBJ1-1, the full variable domain reads DVKVTQSSRYLVKRTGEKVFLECVQDMDHENMFWYRQDPGLGLRLIYFSYDVKMKEKGDIPEGYSVSREKKERFSLILESASTNQTSMYLCASSSLRENTEAFFGQGTRLTVV.

This clonotype appeared many times. The chain couples TRBV20-1 to TRBJ2-1; a possible D gene is TRBD2 (5 bases). The CDR3 spans 14 residues. V was cut by 2 bases and J by 4 bases, with 12 bases left in between. Germline loops: CDR1 DFQATT, CDR2 SNEGSKA (reference sequence). The CDR3 is CSARIPGSYNEQFF. For the CDR3, the DNA is TGCAGTGCTAGAATTCCGGGATCTTACAATGAGCAGTTCTTC.

This clonotype was counted between two and nine times. The chain couples TRBV15 to TRBJ2-7, with no clear D. V lost 1 base to trimming and J lost 2 bases, with 9 bases between them. CDR3 length: 14 residues. Germline V CDR1 and CDR2: LNHNV, YYDKDF (reference sequence). The CDR3 DNA reads TGTGCCACCAGCAGAGTGGGCACAACCTACGAGCAGTACTTC. Protein product: CATSRVGTTYEQYF.

This clonotype was recorded many times. This rearrangement joins TRBV14 to TRBJ2-1, with 9 nucleotides matching TRBD2. V dropped 4 bases and J dropped 9; count of bases not matched to a gene: 4. CDR3 length: 13 amino acids. Germline loops: CDR1 SGHDN, CDR2 FVKESK. The CDR3 loop reads CASSRVAGVEQFF. CDR3 nucleotides: TGTGCCAGCAGCCGAGTAGCGGGAGTTGAGCAGTTCTTC.

This clonotype was detected a few times. This rearrangement joins TRBV28 to TRBJ2-6, with TRBD1 identical over 9 bases. The V segment lost 6 bases and the J segment 0 bases; nucleotides outside the gene matches: 6. CDR3 size: 17 residues. Germline CDR1 is MDHEN and CDR2 is SYDVKM. The chain's CDR3 is CASSPGQGSSGANVLTF. DNA for the CDR3: TGTGCCAGCAGCCCGGGACAGGGAAGCTCTGGGGCCAACGTCCTGACTTTC. Looking up the rest from reference TRBV28 and TRBJ2-6 gives the full variable domain: DVKVTQSSRYLVKRTGEKVFLECVQDMDHENMFWYRQDPGLGLRLIYFSYDVKMKEKGDIPEGYSVSREKKERFSLILESASTNQTSMYLCASSPGQGSSGANVLTFGAGSRLTVL.

This clonotype showed up many times. V is TRBV6-6 and J is TRBJ2-7; D assignment may be TRBD1 or TRBD2 (6 bases each). This CDR3 spans 15 amino acids. CDR1 and CDR2 from the germline V gene are MNHNY and SVGAGI (reference sequence). V lost 6 bases, J lost 5 bases, and 20 bases lay in between. CDR3 protein: CASSRTGAGEDEQYF. DNA for the CDR3: TGTGCCAGCAGCCGCACCGGGGCAGGGGAGGACGAGCAGTACTTC.